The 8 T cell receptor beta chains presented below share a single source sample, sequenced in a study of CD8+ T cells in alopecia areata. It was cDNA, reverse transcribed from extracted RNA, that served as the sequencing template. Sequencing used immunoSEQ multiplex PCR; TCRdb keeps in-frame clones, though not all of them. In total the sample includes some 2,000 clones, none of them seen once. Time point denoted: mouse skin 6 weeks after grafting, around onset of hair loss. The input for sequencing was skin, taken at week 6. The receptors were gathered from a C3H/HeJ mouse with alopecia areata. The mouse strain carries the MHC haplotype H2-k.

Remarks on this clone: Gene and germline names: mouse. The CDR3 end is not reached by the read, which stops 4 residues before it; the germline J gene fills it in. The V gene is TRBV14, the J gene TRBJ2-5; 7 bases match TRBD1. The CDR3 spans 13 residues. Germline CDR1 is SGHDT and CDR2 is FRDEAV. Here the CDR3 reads CASSSGTEDTQYF. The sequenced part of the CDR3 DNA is TGTGCCAGCAGTTCCGGGACAGAAGAC.

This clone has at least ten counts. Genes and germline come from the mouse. The CDR3 bases that were read are TGTGCCAGCAGTGAACTGGGGGAAGAC. It yields the protein CASSELGED. The complete CDR3 sequence is CASSELGEDTQYF. The rearrangement uses TRBV13-3 and TRBJ2-5; 8 bases are a match to TRBD2. The read gets to within 4 residues of the CDR3 end, and the germline J gene fills in the rest. The germline V gene encodes CDR1 NNHDY and CDR2 SYVADS. The CDR3 sequence is 13 residues long.

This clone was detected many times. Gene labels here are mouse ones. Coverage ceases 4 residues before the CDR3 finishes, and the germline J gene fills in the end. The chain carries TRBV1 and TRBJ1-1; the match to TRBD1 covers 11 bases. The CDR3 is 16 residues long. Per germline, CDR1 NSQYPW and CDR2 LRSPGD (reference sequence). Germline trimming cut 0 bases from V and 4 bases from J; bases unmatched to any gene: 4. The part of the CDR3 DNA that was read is TGCACCTGCAGTGCAGATCCCGGGACAGGGGGCACA. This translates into CTCSADPGTGGT. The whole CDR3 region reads CTCSADPGTGGTEVFF.

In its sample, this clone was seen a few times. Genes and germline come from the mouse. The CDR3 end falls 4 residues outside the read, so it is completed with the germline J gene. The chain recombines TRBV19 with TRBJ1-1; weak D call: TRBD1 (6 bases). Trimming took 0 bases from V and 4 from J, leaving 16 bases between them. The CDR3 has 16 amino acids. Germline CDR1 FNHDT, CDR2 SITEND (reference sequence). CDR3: CASSIARGGGGTEVFF. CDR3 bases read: TGTGCCAGCAGTATAGCCCGCGGGGGAGGGGGCACA.

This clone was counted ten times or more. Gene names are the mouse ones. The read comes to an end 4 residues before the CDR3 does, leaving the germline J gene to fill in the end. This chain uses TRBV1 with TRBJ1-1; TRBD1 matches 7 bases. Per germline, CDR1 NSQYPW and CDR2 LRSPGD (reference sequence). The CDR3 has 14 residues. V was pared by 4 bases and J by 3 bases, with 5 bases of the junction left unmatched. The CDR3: CTCSGDRADTEVFF. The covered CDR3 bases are TGCACCTGCAGTGGTGACAGGGCGGACACA.

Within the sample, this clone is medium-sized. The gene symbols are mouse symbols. The sequenced part of the CDR3 DNA is TGTGCCAGCAGTGGACTGGGCACCGGG. It specifies CASSGLGTG. The entire CDR3 reads CASSGLGTGQLYF. J is TRBJ2-2 and V is TRBV14; 8 positions agree with TRBD2. The missing CDR3 end, 4 residues past where the read stops, is filled in from the germline J gene. The CDR3 is 13 residues long. CDR1 and CDR2 from the germline V gene are SGHDT and FRDEAV. V shed 4 bases and J 4 bases; nucleotides not matched to a gene: 0.

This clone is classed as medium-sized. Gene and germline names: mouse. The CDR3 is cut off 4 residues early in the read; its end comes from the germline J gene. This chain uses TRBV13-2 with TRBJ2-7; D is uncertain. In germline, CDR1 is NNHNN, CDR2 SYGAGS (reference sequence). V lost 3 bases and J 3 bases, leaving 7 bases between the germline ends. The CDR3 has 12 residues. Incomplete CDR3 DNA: TGTGCCAGCGGTGCCAGAATCTAT. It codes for CASGARIY. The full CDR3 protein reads CASGARIYEQYF.

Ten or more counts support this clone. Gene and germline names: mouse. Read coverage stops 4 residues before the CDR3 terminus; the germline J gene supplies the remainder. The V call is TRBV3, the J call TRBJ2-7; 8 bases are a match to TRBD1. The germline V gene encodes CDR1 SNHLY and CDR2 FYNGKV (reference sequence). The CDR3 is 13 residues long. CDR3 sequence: CASSLGQGYEQYF. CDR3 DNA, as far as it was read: TGTGCCAGCAGCTTAGGACAGGGGTAT.